This TCR beta chain was obtained from a study of blood T cell repertoires in COVID-19. At the level of the study: Collection of acute and convalescent COVID-19 samples took place in the United States, Italy and Spain.

The assay was immunoSEQ multiplex PCR, and TCRdb's table has in-frame clones only and misses some. The sample holds 90,000 to 150,000 clones, 85% seen once. Germline V gives CDR1 MNHEY, CDR2 SVGAGI. The length of the CDR3 is 15 residues. Trimming removed 7 bases from V and 4 bases from J, with 17 bases in between. The sequence was obtained from a man older than 75 with acute or convalescent COVID-19. Sequenced: peripheral blood. This chain connects TRBV6-5 to TRBJ1-3; possibly TRBD1 for D (5 bases). This CDR3 is CASMSSPGAGNTIYF. In nucleotides, the CDR3 is TGTGCCAGCATGTCTTCCCCTGGGGCCGGAAACACCATATATTTT.